The rows below give T cell receptor beta chains drawn from one sample of a study of T-cell memory formation after mild COVID-19. TCRdb reprocessed the 5' RACE reads via MiXCR and lists one record per CDR3 protein. The repertoire has about 81,000 distinct CDR3 sequences, nearly 25% of them found once; the top ten carry roughly 39%. The material sequenced was PBMCs or a T cell subset sorted from them (not recorded which). All receptors derive from a man aged 18 to 29 who had mild COVID-19 (a few samples of this study predate the infection). Cell type and time point are not known. The CDR3 runs from the conserved cysteine through the conserved F or W. D genes are given only for firm matches. A row's size may be missing; if present it is once, few, many or a size class.

cdr3_aa,cdr3_nt,clone_size,j_call,v_call,d_call
CASSPGTYYGYTF,TGTGCCAGCAGTCCCGGGACGTATTATGGCTACACCTTC,once,TRBJ1-2,TRBV3-1,NA
CASSSGLGPDTQYF,TGTGCCAGCAGCTCAGGTTTGGGGCCAGATACGCAGTATTTT,NA,TRBJ2-3,TRBV7-3,NA
CASSYFQGTITTDTQYF,TGTGCCAGCAGTTACTTTCAGGGGACGATAACCACAGATACGCAGTATTTT,NA,TRBJ2-3,TRBV6-5,NA
CSVYGYTGELFF,TGCAGCGTTTACGGGTACACCGGGGAGCTGTTTTTT,NA,TRBJ2-2,TRBV29-1,NA
CSVATGSDYGYTF,TGCAGCGTTGCAACAGGGTCAGACTATGGCTACACCTTC,NA,TRBJ1-2,TRBV29-1,NA
CASSPSVASTFYYRGEQYF,TGTGCCAGCAGCCCTTCGGTGGCATCGACCTTTTATTATCGTGGCGAGCAGTACTTC,many,TRBJ2-7,TRBV7-9,NA
CASSLGVGTLETQYF,TGCGCCAGCAGCTTGGGGGTCGGGACGTTGGAGACCCAGTACTTC,few,TRBJ2-5,TRBV5-1,NA
CASSRTSGAYEQYF,TGTGCCAGCAGCCGGACTAGCGGGGCCTACGAGCAGTACTTC,NA,TRBJ2-7,TRBV5-4,TRBD2
CASSYGEAANYGYTF,TGTGCCAGCAGTTACGGGGAGGCAGCTAACTATGGCTACACCTTC,NA,TRBJ1-2,TRBV6-5,NA
CATSETADYGYTF,TGTGCCACCAGTGAAACAGCAGACTATGGCTACACCTTC,few,TRBJ1-2,TRBV24-1,NA
CASSRTEGLGQETQYF,TGTGCCAGCAGCCGGACAGAGGGATTGGGCCAAGAGACCCAGTACTTC,NA,TRBJ2-5,TRBV7-6,NA
CASSITTGYNEQFF,TGTGCCAGCAGCATAACGACGGGCTACAATGAGCAGTTCTTC,NA,TRBJ2-1,TRBV7-8,NA
CASSRTSASEQFF,TGCGCCAGCAGCAGGACTAGCGCGTCTGAGCAGTTCTTC,NA,TRBJ2-1,TRBV4-1,TRBD2
CASSRTSGGADTQYF,TGTGCCAGCAGCCGGACTAGCGGGGGGGCAGATACGCAGTATTTT,many,TRBJ2-3,TRBV3-1,TRBD2
CASTPGRVTQYF,TGTGCCAGCACCCCCGGAAGGGTTACGCAGTATTTT,few,TRBJ2-3,TRBV11-2,NA
CATSPGTASTDTQYF,TGTGCCACCAGCCCCGGGACGGCTAGCACAGATACGCAGTATTTT,NA,TRBJ2-3,TRBV15,NA
CASSLMMTGTDTQYF,TGTGCCAGCAGCTTAATGATGACAGGCACAGATACGCAGTATTTT,NA,TRBJ2-3,TRBV7-6,NA
CASSLVSGDTGELFF,TGCGCCAGCAGCTTGGTTTCAGGGGACACCGGGGAGCTGTTTTTT,many,TRBJ2-2,TRBV5-1,NA
CASSQKAVQQPQHF,TGCGCCAGCAGCCAGAAGGCAGTCCAACAGCCCCAGCATTTT,few,TRBJ1-5,TRBV4-1,NA
CASSGLDTQYF,TGTGCCAGCAGCGGGCTAGATACGCAGTATTTT,NA,TRBJ2-3,TRBV9,NA
CASSAGGGGGADTQYF,TGTGCCAGCAGCGCGGGGGGCGGAGGAGGTGCAGATACGCAGTATTTT,NA,TRBJ2-3,TRBV7-8,TRBD2
CASSRLAGDEQFF,TGTGCCAGCAGCCGACTAGCGGGTGATGAGCAGTTCTTC,few,TRBJ2-1,TRBV4-2,TRBD2
CASSLTPGLPDTQYF,TGCGCCAGCAGCTTGACCCCGGGACTACCAGATACGCAGTATTTT,few,TRBJ2-3,TRBV5-1,TRBD2
CASSSPFRDTEAFF,TGTGCCAGCAGCTCACCTTTTCGAGACACTGAAGCTTTCTTT,NA,TRBJ1-1,TRBV7-7,NA
CASSLSSTGFQETQYF,TGTGCCAGCAGTTTGTCCTCGACAGGATTCCAAGAGACCCAGTACTTC,few,TRBJ2-5,TRBV6-2/TRBV6-3,NA
CSAPARSGANYGYTF,TGCAGTGCGCCCGCCCGAAGTGGGGCTAACTATGGCTACACCTTC,NA,TRBJ1-2,TRBV20-1,NA
CASSPHPRGSTDTQYF,TGTGCCAGCAGCCCCCACCCTCGAGGCTCCACAGATACGCAGTATTTT,NA,TRBJ2-3,TRBV9,NA
CASSLWTGGLETQYF,TGTGCCAGCAGCCTGTGGACAGGGGGTCTAGAGACCCAGTACTTC,few,TRBJ2-5,TRBV7-2,TRBD1
CASSLHGADTQYF,TGTGCCAGCAGCCTTCACGGAGCAGATACGCAGTATTTT,few,TRBJ2-3,TRBV13,NA
CASSLARATVGSYEQYF,TGTGCCAGCAGCTTAGCCAGGGCCACCGTGGGGTCCTACGAGCAGTACTTC,NA,TRBJ2-7,TRBV13,NA
CSVGPGGYGYTF,TGCAGCGTTGGGCCCGGAGGGTATGGCTACACCTTC,few,TRBJ1-2,TRBV29-1,NA
CASREPGQDETLYGYTF,TGTGCCAGCAGGGAGCCGGGACAAGATGAGACTCTCTATGGCTACACCTTC,few,TRBJ1-2,TRBV6-5,NA
CSVEGSTGSGNTIYF,TGCAGCGTTGAAGGATCGACAGGCTCTGGAAACACCATATATTTT,few,TRBJ1-3,TRBV29-1,NA
CASRPISGWRETQYF,TGTGCCAGCAGACCTATTTCGGGGTGGAGAGAGACCCAGTACTTC,few,TRBJ2-5,TRBV27,NA
CASSLGVLEQYF,TGTGCCAGCAGCTTAGGAGTCCTCGAGCAGTACTTC,NA,TRBJ2-7,TRBV7-9,NA
CASSWDRQSEQFF,TGCGCCAGCAGCTGGGACAGGCAGAGTGAGCAGTTCTTC,NA,TRBJ2-1,TRBV5-1,TRBD1
CASRDTGVATDTQYF,TGCGCCAGCAGAGATACAGGGGTTGCCACAGATACGCAGTATTTT,few,TRBJ2-3,TRBV4-1,TRBD1
CASSVAGISTDTQYF,TGTGCCAGCAGCGTAGCGGGGATCAGCACAGATACGCAGTATTTT,few,TRBJ2-3,TRBV9,NA
CSARDDRDYQPQHF,TGCAGTGCTAGAGATGACAGGGACTATCAGCCCCAGCATTTT,NA,TRBJ1-5,TRBV20-1,TRBD1
CASSYTTGREQYF,TGTGCCAGCAGTTACACCACAGGGCGCGAGCAGTACTTC,few,TRBJ2-7,TRBV6-5,NA
CASSLGSGSTDTQYF,TGTGCCAGCAGCCTGGGTAGCGGTTCCACAGATACGCAGTATTTT,NA,TRBJ2-3,TRBV4-2,NA
CASSFGYGSTDTQYF,TGTGCCAGCAGCTTTGGGTACGGAAGCACAGATACGCAGTATTTT,once,TRBJ2-3,TRBV7-3,NA
CASSDPSDRGRETQYF,TGTGCCAGCAGCGACCCCTCGGACAGGGGGAGAGAGACCCAGTACTTC,few,TRBJ2-5,TRBV7-8,TRBD1
CASRVSAQPQHF,TGTGCCAGCAGGGTCAGCGCTCAGCCCCAGCATTTT,few,TRBJ1-5,TRBV12-3/TRBV12-4,NA
CASSYPRSMGFTEAFF,TGTGCCAGCAGTTACCCAAGGAGCATGGGATTCACTGAAGCTTTCTTT,few,TRBJ1-1,TRBV6-2/TRBV6-3,NA
CASSEAGWDEQYF,TGTGCCAGTAGTGAGGCGGGGTGGGACGAGCAGTACTTC,NA,TRBJ2-7,TRBV19,NA
CSARRPTEAFF,TGCAGTGCTCGTAGACCGACTGAAGCTTTCTTT,NA,TRBJ1-1,TRBV20-1,NA
CASSQSVAGGTDTQYF,TGCGCCAGCAGCCAATCAGTAGCGGGGGGCACAGATACGCAGTATTTT,NA,TRBJ2-3,TRBV4-3,TRBD2
CASSHRPRARNEQFF,TGTGCCAGCAGCCATAGACCTAGAGCGCGGAATGAGCAGTTCTTC,few,TRBJ2-1,TRBV7-4,NA